This T cell receptor (beta chain) was found in a study of PD-1 blockade in classical Hodgkin lymphoma. As for time point: cycle 4 day 1 (C4D1), after less than seven weeks of nivolumab. Brentuximab vedotin exposure varied, and every patient relapsed after autologous stem cell transplantation. Sequencing used immunoSEQ multiplex PCR; TCRdb keeps in-frame clones, though not all of them. The sample yields over 50,000 clones, 70% to 90% seen once. This TCR was sampled from a human donor with classical Hodgkin lymphoma. The input for sequencing was peripheral blood mononuclear cells (PBMCs), taken before the fourth cycle of nivolumab.

CDR3 sequence reads: CASSLTDTQYF. In DNA form, the CDR3 reads TGCGCCAGCAGCTTGACAGATACGCAGTATTTT. This chain uses TRBV5-1 with TRBJ2-3; D is uncertain. The CDR3 consists of 11 residues. Between the trimmed V and J ends, which lost 1 base and 3 bases, there was a span of 0 bases. The germline V gene encodes CDR1 SGHRS and CDR2 YFSETQ.